This is a list of T cell receptor beta chains from one sample in a study of T-cell memory formation after mild COVID-19. TCRdb reprocessed the 5' RACE reads via MiXCR and lists one record per CDR3 protein. The table shows around 340,000 distinct CDR3 sequences, with roughly 15% occurring only once. Sequenced input: PBMCs or a T cell subset sorted from them (not recorded which). The origin of the receptors is a man younger than 35 who had mild COVID-19 (a few samples of this study predate the infection). Cell type and time point are not known. Each CDR3 is given with its conserved first and last residue. A D gene is named only where the DNA matches it firmly. The listing skips clone size in some rows; elsewhere it reads once, few, many or a size class.

D gene: -
clone size: -
V gene: TRBV29-1
J gene: TRBJ2-1
CDR3 protein: CSVEARRASYNEQFF
CDR3 DNA: TGCAGCGTTGAAGCGCGCAGGGCGTCCTACAATGAGCAGTTCTTC

D gene: TRBD1
clone size: -
V gene: TRBV20-1
J gene: TRBJ2-3
CDR3 protein: CSATLRDRADTQYF
CDR3 DNA: TGCAGTGCTACTCTGAGGGACAGGGCAGATACGCAGTATTTT

D gene: TRBD2
clone size: many
V gene: TRBV9
J gene: TRBJ2-7
CDR3 protein: CASSGGTSGGTEQYF
CDR3 DNA: TGTGCCAGCAGCGGGGGGACTAGCGGGGGTACGGAGCAGTACTTC

D gene: -
clone size: -
V gene: TRBV6-5
J gene: TRBJ2-5
CDR3 protein: CASAMADTRETQYF
CDR3 DNA: TGTGCCAGCGCCATGGCAGATACTAGGGAGACCCAGTACTTC

D gene: -
clone size: -
V gene: TRBV6-2/TRBV6-3
J gene: TRBJ2-3
CDR3 protein: CASHTGRGRSGTDTQYF
CDR3 DNA: TGTGCCAGCCACACGGGGAGGGGGCGCTCGGGCACAGATACGCAGTATTTT

D gene: TRBD1
clone size: -
V gene: TRBV6-5
J gene: TRBJ1-1
CDR3 protein: CASSRGQVPMPAFF
CDR3 DNA: TGTGCCAGCAGTCGCGGACAGGTACCTATGCCGGCTTTCTTT

D gene: -
clone size: few
V gene: TRBV12-5
J gene: TRBJ1-1
CDR3 protein: CASGLGQTMNTEAFF
CDR3 DNA: TGTGCTAGTGGTTTGGGACAGACCATGAACACTGAAGCTTTCTTT

D gene: -
clone size: many
V gene: TRBV7-2
J gene: TRBJ2-1
CDR3 protein: CASSGRDREQFF
CDR3 DNA: TGTGCCAGCAGCGGGAGAGACCGGGAGCAGTTCTTC

D gene: -
clone size: -
V gene: TRBV15
J gene: TRBJ1-6
CDR3 protein: CATSIGRSSYNSPLHF
CDR3 DNA: TGTGCCACCAGCATAGGACGGAGCTCCTATAATTCACCCCTCCACTTT

D gene: -
clone size: few
V gene: TRBV7-6
J gene: TRBJ2-5
CDR3 protein: CASSYSTGNYETQYF
CDR3 DNA: TGTGCCAGCAGCTACTCGACAGGAAACTACGAGACCCAGTACTTC

D gene: -
clone size: many
V gene: TRBV20-1
J gene: TRBJ2-7
CDR3 protein: CSARVRAEQYF
CDR3 DNA: TGCAGTGCTAGAGTCAGGGCCGAGCAGTACTTC

D gene: TRBD1
clone size: -
V gene: TRBV15
J gene: TRBJ2-2
CDR3 protein: CATRQGRLGGELFF
CDR3 DNA: TGTGCCACTCGACAGGGGCGCCTCGGAGGGGAGCTGTTTTTT

D gene: -
clone size: -
V gene: TRBV4-2
J gene: TRBJ1-1
CDR3 protein: CASSQAAPGNTEAFF
CDR3 DNA: TGTGCCAGCAGCCAAGCCGCTCCAGGAAACACTGAAGCTTTCTTT

D gene: -
clone size: few
V gene: TRBV7-3
J gene: TRBJ2-1
CDR3 protein: CASSLANNEQFF
CDR3 DNA: TGTGCCAGCAGCTTAGCGAACAATGAGCAGTTCTTC